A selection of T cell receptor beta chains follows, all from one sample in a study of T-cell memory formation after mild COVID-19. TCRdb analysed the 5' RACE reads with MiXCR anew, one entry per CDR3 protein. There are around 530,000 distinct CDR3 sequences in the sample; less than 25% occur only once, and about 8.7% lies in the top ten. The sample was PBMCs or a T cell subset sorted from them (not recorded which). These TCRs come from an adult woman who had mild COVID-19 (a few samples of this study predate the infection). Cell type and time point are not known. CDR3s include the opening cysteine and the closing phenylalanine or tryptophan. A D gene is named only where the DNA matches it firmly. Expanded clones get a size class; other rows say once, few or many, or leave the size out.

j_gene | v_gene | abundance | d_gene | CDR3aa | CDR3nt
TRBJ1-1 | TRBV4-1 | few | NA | CASSQGPGQRAFF | TGCGCCAGCAGCCAAGGCCCGGGACAACGAGCTTTCTTT
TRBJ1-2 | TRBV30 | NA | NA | CAWSVGRNPTF | TGTGCCTGGAGCGTGGGGCGCAACCCGACCTTC
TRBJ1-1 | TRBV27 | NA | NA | CASSARGKLDTEAFF | TGTGCCAGCAGTGCCCGGGGCAAGTTGGACACTGAAGCTTTCTTT
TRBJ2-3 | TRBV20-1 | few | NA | CSGVRAESTDTQYF | TGCAGTGGCGTAAGGGCAGAGTCGACAGATACGCAGTATTTT
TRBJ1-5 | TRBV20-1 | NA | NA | CSASAGNQPQHF | TGCAGTGCTAGCGCAGGGAATCAGCCCCAGCATTTT
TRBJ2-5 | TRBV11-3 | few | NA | CASSTGLTVETQYF | TGTGCCAGCAGCACGGGACTCACGGTAGAGACCCAGTACTTC
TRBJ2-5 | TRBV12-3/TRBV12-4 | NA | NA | CASSLTGGGTDQETQYF | TGTGCCAGCAGTTTAACGGGGGGCGGGACAGATCAAGAGACCCAGTACTTC
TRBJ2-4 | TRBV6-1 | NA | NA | CASSGIAKNIQYF | TGTGCCAGCAGTGGGATAGCCAAAAACATTCAGTACTTC
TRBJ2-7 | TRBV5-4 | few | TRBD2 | CASSLVAGEREQYF | TGTGCCAGCAGCTTGGTAGCGGGAGAGAGAGAGCAGTACTTC
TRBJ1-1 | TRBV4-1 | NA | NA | CASSATYRVGDTEAFF | TGCGCCAGCAGCGCAACTTACAGGGTTGGAGACACTGAAGCTTTCTTT
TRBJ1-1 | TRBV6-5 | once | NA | CASRRGVEAFF | TGTGCCAGCAGGAGGGGGGTCGAAGCTTTCTTT
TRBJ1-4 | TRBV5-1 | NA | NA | CASSLRSGVDEKLIF | TGCGCCAGCAGCTTGAGGAGCGGGGTGGATGAAAAACTGATTTTT
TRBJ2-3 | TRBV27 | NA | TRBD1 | CASSPRQGWSTDTQYF | TGTGCCAGCAGTCCAAGACAGGGATGGAGCACAGATACGCAGTATTTT
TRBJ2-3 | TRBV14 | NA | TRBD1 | CASSQAWGNLRGRGTDTQYF | TGTGCCAGCAGCCAAGCCTGGGGGAACCTCAGGGGGCGCGGCACAGATACGCAGTATTTT
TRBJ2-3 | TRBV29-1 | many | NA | CSVDTGTDTQYF | TGCAGCGTTGACACAGGCACAGATACGCAGTATTTT
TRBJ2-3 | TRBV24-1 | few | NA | CATRDGGRQYF | TGTGCCACCAGGGATGGAGGGAGACAGTATTTT
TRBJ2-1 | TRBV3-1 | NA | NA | CASSLASAVHNEQFF | TGTGCCAGCAGTTTGGCTAGCGCAGTTCACAATGAGCAGTTCTTC
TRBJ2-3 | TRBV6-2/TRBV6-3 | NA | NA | CASSMGTYTDTQYF | TGTGCCAGCAGTATGGGTACCTACACAGATACGCAGTATTTT
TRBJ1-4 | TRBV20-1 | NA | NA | CSARPRAGISNEKLFF | TGCAGTGCTAGACCGCGTGCCGGGATTTCTAATGAAAAACTGTTTTTT
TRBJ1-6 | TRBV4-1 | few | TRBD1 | CASSLDRGVDSPLHF | TGCGCCAGCAGCCTCGACAGGGGGGTGGATTCACCCCTCCACTTT
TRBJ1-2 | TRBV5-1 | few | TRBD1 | CASSPGTGGESYTF | TGCGCCAGCAGCCCCGGGACAGGGGGCGAAAGCTACACCTTC
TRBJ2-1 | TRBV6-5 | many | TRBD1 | CASRGQARFSYNEQFF | TGTGCCAGCAGGGGACAGGCAAGATTCTCCTACAATGAGCAGTTCTTC
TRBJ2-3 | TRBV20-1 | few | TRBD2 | CSARDASGSADTQYF | TGCAGTGCTAGAGATGCCAGCGGGAGTGCAGATACGCAGTATTTT
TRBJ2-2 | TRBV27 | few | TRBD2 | CASSDRRLAGVAGELFF | TGTGCCAGCAGTGACCGAAGACTAGCGGGAGTCGCCGGGGAGCTGTTTTTT
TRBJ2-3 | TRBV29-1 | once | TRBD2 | CSVEGAGGRHTQYF | TGCAGCGTTGAAGGAGCGGGGGGGCGGCATACGCAGTATTTT
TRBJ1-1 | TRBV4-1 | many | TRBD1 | CASSQDGQGANEAFF | TGCGCCAGCAGCCAAGACGGGCAGGGGGCGAATGAAGCTTTCTTT
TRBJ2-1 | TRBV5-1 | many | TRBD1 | CASSLGHRDSRLDEQFF | TGCGCCAGCAGCTTGGGACACCGGGACAGTAGGTTGGATGAGCAGTTCTTC
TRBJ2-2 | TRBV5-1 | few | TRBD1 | CASSYGQGSGELFF | TGCGCCAGCAGCTATGGACAGGGATCCGGGGAGCTGTTTTTT
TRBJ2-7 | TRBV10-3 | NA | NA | CAISAPGDYEQYF | TGTGCCATCAGTGCCCCGGGGGACTACGAGCAGTACTTC
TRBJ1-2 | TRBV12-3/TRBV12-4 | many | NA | CASSFTENYGYTF | TGTGCCAGCAGTTTCACAGAAAACTATGGCTACACCTTC
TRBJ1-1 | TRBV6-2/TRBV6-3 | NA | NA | CASSETLLGREAFF | TGTGCCAGCAGTGAAACACTTCTTGGGAGGGAAGCTTTCTTT
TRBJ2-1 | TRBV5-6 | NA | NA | CASSHDSLMNEQFF | TGTGCCAGCAGCCACGACAGTTTAATGAATGAGCAGTTCTTC
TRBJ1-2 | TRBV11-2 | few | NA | CASSLVGRSKDYGYTF | TGTGCCAGCAGCTTAGTTGGGAGGAGCAAGGACTATGGCTACACCTTC